These 7 T cell receptor beta chains share one sample of origin, sequenced in a study of cytomegalovirus exposure and HLA in healthy donors. Assay: immunoSEQ multiplex PCR; the TCRdb copy retains only in-frame clones and omits some. The sample yields approximately 58,000 clones, roughly nine tenths seen once. The sequenced sample was PBMCs. These receptors came from a woman in her thirties in good health and CMV-seronegative.

The chain carries TRBV2 and TRBJ2-7, with D maybe TRBD1 (5 bases). The CDR3 is made up of 12 amino acids. V was cut by 9 bases and J by 0 bases, with 9 bases left in between. Germline V CDR1 and CDR2: SNHLY, FYNNEI. The CDR3 is CASHRNSYEQYF. CDR3 bases: TGTGCCAGTCACAGGAACTCCTACGAGCAGTACTTC.

This rearrangement joins TRBV27 to TRBJ2-1; TRBD2 aligns across 8 bases. CDR1 MNHEY and CDR2 SMNVEV come from the germline V gene (reference sequence). The junction had 10 bases not matched to a gene; V was cut back by 3 bases and J by 9 bases. The CDR3 covers 15 residues. CDR3 nucleotide sequence: TGTGCCAGCAGTTTTATAAGCGGGAGATGGGCTGAGCAGTTCTTC. As protein: CASSFISGRWAEQFF.

The J gene is TRBJ2-1, the V gene TRBV10-2; D may be TRBD2 (6 bases). This CDR3 is 16 amino acids long. Per the germline V gene, CDR1 is WSHSY and CDR2 is SAAADI. V lost 6 bases and J lost 3, with 18 bases in between. The CDR3 coding sequence is TGCGCCAGCAGCTCGAGCGTAACTAGCAACTACAATGAGCAGTTCTTC. Its protein is CASSSSVTSNYNEQFF.

The rearrangement joins TRBV2 to TRBJ2-2, with 8 bases aligning to TRBD1. Germline CDR1 is SNHLY and CDR2 is FYNNEI. CDR3 length equals 14 residues. J was trimmed by 6 bases and V by 9 bases; bases with no gene match: 9. CDR3 sequence reads: CASKDRGNSGELFF. For the CDR3, the DNA is TGTGCCAGTAAAGACAGGGGAAATTCCGGGGAGCTGTTTTTT.

V gene TRBV7-9 combines with J gene TRBJ1-2, with D perhaps matching TRBD1 (5 bases). CDR3 length equals 16 residues. The germline V gene encodes CDR1 SEHNR and CDR2 FQNEAQ (reference sequence). Trimming stripped 1 base from V and 2 bases from J, with 14 bases between. CDR3 in amino acids: CASSLDVLGLNYGYTF. The CDR3 nucleotides read TGTGCCAGCAGCTTAGATGTTCTGGGACTGAACTATGGCTACACCTTC.

The chain uses TRBV11-3 and TRBJ2-2; 7 nucleotides align to TRBD1. With V trimmed by 5 bases and J by 6 bases, 6 bases remained unmatched. Germline assignment: CDR1 SGHNT and CDR2 YENEEA. The CDR3 has 14 residues. The CDR3 nucleotides read TGTGCCAGCAGCCAGGAGACAGGGTCCGGGGAGCTGTTTTTT. Translating it yields CASSQETGSGELFF.

The chain links TRBV21-1 to TRBJ1-2; no DNA check was done on the table's D call, TRBD1. TRBV21-1 is given as a pseudogene. The CDR3 totals 16 residues. This chain's CDR3 is CASSRQTSTGHYGYTF. Written as DNA, the CDR3 is TGTGCCAGCAGCAGACAGACCTCGACAGGGCACTATGGCTACACCTTC.